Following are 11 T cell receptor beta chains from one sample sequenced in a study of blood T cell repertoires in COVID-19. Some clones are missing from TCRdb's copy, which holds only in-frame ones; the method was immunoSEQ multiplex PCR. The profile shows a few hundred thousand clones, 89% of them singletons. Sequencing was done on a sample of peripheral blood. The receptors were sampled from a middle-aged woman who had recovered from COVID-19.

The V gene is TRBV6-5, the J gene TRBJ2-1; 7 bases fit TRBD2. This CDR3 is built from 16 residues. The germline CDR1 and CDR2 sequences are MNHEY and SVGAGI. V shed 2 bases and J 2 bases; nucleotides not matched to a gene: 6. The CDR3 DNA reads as TGTGCCAGCAGTTACCCCTCTAGCGGAGCCTACAATGAGCAGTTCTTC. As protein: CASSYPSSGAYNEQFF.

CDR3 loop: CASSSTGGGQPQHF. As DNA, the CDR3 is TGTGCCAGCAGCTCGACAGGGGGCGGTCAGCCCCAGCATTTT. V is TRBV7-6 and J is TRBJ1-5, with 10 nucleotides matching TRBD1. V shed 4 bases, J shed 6 bases, and the junction held 3 bases outside the gene matches. This CDR3 has 14 amino acids. Germline V gives CDR1 SGHVS, CDR2 FNYEAQ.

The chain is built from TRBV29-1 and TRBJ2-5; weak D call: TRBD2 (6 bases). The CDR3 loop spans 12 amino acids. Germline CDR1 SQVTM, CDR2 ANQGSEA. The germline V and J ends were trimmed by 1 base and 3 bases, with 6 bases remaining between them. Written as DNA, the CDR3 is TGCAGCGTTGAAGGACTAGAAGAGACCCAGTACTTC. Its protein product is CSVEGLEETQYF. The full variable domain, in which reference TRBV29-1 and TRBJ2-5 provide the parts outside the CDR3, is SAVISQKPSRDICQRGTSLTIQCQVDSQVTMMFWYRQQPGQSLTLIATANQGSEATYESGFVIDKFPISRPNLTFSTLTVSNMSPEDSSIYLCSVEGLEETQYFGPGTRLLVL.

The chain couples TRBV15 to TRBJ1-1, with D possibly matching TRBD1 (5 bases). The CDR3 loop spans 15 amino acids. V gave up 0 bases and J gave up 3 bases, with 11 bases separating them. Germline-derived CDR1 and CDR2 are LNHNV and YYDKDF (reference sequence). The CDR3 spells CATSREGLADTEAFF. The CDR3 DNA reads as TGTGCCACCAGCAGAGAGGGACTGGCGGACACTGAAGCTTTCTTT.

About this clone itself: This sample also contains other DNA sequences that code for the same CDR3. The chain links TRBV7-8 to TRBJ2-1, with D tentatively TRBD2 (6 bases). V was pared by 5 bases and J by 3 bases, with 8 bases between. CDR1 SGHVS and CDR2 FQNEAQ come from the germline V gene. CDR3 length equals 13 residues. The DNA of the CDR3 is TGTGCCAGCAGCAAGGGACTCTACAATGAGCAGTTCTTC. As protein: CASSKGLYNEQFF.

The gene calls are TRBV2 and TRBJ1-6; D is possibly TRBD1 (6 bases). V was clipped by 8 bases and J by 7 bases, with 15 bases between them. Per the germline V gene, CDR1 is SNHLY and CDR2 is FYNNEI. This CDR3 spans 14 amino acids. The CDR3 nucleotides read TGTGCCAGCGGGGGAGGGGGAAGAAATTCACCCCTCCACTTT. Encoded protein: CASGGGGRNSPLHF.

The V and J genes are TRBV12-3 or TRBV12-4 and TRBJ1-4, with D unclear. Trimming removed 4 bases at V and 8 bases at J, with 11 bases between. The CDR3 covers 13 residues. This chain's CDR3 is CASSSGLGEKLFF. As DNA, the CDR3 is TGTGCCAGCAGTTCAGGATTGGGCGAAAAACTGTTTTTT.

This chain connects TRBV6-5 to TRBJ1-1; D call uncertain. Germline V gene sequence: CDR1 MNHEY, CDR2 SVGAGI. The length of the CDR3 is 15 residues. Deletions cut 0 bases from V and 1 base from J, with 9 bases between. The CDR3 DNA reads TGTGCCAGCAGTTACTCAAGCCTAGGGAACACTGAAGCTTTCTTT. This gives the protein CASSYSSLGNTEAFF.

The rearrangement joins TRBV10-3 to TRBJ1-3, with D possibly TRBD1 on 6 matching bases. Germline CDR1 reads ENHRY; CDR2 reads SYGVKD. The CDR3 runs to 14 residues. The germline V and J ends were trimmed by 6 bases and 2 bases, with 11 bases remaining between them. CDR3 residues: CAIRTDSPGNTIYF. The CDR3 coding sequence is TGTGCCATCAGAACGGACAGCCCTGGAAACACCATATATTTT.

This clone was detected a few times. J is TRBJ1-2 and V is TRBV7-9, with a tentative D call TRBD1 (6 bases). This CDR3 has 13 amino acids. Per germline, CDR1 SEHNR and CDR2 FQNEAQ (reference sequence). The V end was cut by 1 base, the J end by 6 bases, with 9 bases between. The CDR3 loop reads CASSLGPGDGYTF. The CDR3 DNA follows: TGTGCCAGCAGCTTAGGGCCAGGGGATGGCTACACCTTC.

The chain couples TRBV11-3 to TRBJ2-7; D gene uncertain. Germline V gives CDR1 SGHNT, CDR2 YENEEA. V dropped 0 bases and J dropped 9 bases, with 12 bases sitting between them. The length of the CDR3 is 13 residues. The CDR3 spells CASSLDSQDRQYF. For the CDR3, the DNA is TGTGCCAGCAGCTTAGACAGCCAGGATCGGCAGTACTTC.